This T cell receptor beta chain was retrieved from a study of T cell responses to AZD1222 COVID-19 vaccine. Between the trimmed V and J ends, which lost 2 bases and 4 bases, there was a span of 11 bases. This CDR3 has 14 amino acids. Germline V gene data show CDR1 as SEHNR and CDR2 as FQNEAQ (reference sequence). With respect to this clone: Its antigen is as yet unknown.

General observations from the study: The study found Spike-specific TCR breadth and depth rose after two AZD1222 doses.

Pooling was applied to second doses at about 4 or about 12 weeks. The repertoire was sequenced with immunoSEQ multiplex PCR; TCRdb's copy has only in-frame clones and lacks some. The table includes about 110,000 clones, roughly 91% detected once. The chain uses TRBV7-9 and TRBJ1-2, with D tentatively TRBD1 (6 bases). The TCR comes from an adult who received the AZD1222 COVID-19 vaccine. Here the sequenced sample was peripheral blood, taken 28 days after the second AZD1222 dose. The CDR3 DNA sequence: TGTGCCAGCAGCTTAAGGACAGCAACCTATGGCTACACCTTC. Translated, it gives CASSLRTATYGYTF.